This T cell receptor (beta chain) was documented in a study of blood T cells in healthy people across ages. V was cut by 4 bases and J by 4 bases, with 10 bases left in between. CDR1 is DFQATT and CDR2 is SNEGSKA in the germline V gene (reference sequence). The CDR3 is 12 amino acids. Using a J-beta primer mix together with a sample-barcoded 5' primer, a second PCR was run for roughly 6 to 11 cycles. From the 5' RACE reads, TCRdb called clonotypes with MiXCR, one entry per CDR3 protein. The sample has under 800,000 distinct CDR3 sequences, 20% to 25% seen once. The specimen sequenced was blood. The chain combines TRBV20-1 with TRBJ1-2; a weak D match, TRBD1 (6 bases). The clonotype originates from a man in his 70s in good health. The CDR3 nucleotides are TGCAGTGCTAAGCAGGGGACCTATGGCTACACCTTC. Translated: CSAKQGTYGYTF.